A selection of T cell receptor beta chains follows, all from one sample in a study of blood T cell repertoires in COVID-19. TCRdb keeps only in-frame clones here, not all; method: immunoSEQ multiplex PCR. The profile shows about 280,000 clones, around four fifths of them singletons. The specimen was peripheral blood. These receptors all stem from a woman between 50 and 59 years old who had recovered from COVID-19. The CDR3 runs from the conserved cysteine through the conserved F or W. Expanded clones get a size class; other rows say once, few or many, or leave the size out.

cdr3_length: 17
v_call: TRBV4-3
clone_size: .
j_call: TRBJ2-3
cdr3_aa: CASSQGPTGGITDTQYF

cdr3_length: 14
v_call: TRBV7-9
clone_size: once
j_call: TRBJ1-4
cdr3_aa: CASSFSSSNEKLFF

cdr3_length: 11
v_call: TRBV6-4
clone_size: .
j_call: TRBJ2-3
cdr3_aa: CASSQGDTQYF

cdr3_length: 13
v_call: TRBV24-1
clone_size: .
j_call: TRBJ1-1
cdr3_aa: CATRREWDTEAFF

cdr3_length: 15
v_call: TRBV6-5
clone_size: .
j_call: TRBJ2-1
cdr3_aa: CASGGALFSYNEQFF

cdr3_length: 15
v_call: TRBV7-2
clone_size: .
j_call: TRBJ2-7
cdr3_aa: CASSPARGRSYEQYF

cdr3_length: 13
v_call: TRBV7-2
clone_size: .
j_call: TRBJ1-1
cdr3_aa: CASSLEARAEAFF

cdr3_length: 15
v_call: TRBV15
clone_size: .
j_call: TRBJ2-1
cdr3_aa: CATSRERGLYNEQFF

cdr3_length: 16
v_call: TRBV5-4
clone_size: .
j_call: TRBJ2-2
cdr3_aa: CASSSEGAGRSGELFF

cdr3_length: 13
v_call: TRBV6-4
clone_size: few
j_call: TRBJ2-2
cdr3_aa: CASSGTDTGELFF

cdr3_length: 12
v_call: TRBV11-1
clone_size: .
j_call: TRBJ2-7
cdr3_aa: CASSLRGGEQYF

cdr3_length: 13
v_call: TRBV25-1
clone_size: .
j_call: TRBJ1-1
cdr3_aa: CASNTGPNTEAFF

cdr3_length: 14
v_call: TRBV5-1
clone_size: few
j_call: TRBJ1-4
cdr3_aa: CASSSPESGGKLFF

cdr3_length: 13
v_call: TRBV9
clone_size: few
j_call: TRBJ2-7
cdr3_aa: CASSLRTSGEQYF

cdr3_length: 13
v_call: TRBV2
clone_size: .
j_call: TRBJ1-5
cdr3_aa: CASKNVESQPQHF

cdr3_length: 14
v_call: TRBV19
clone_size: .
j_call: TRBJ2-2
cdr3_aa: CASSILGVAGELFF

cdr3_length: 14
v_call: TRBV19
clone_size: few
j_call: TRBJ1-5
cdr3_aa: CAASYRGGNQPQHF

cdr3_length: 15
v_call: TRBV19
clone_size: .
j_call: TRBJ1-2
cdr3_aa: CASRATGGANYGYTF

cdr3_length: 16
v_call: TRBV7-9
clone_size: .
j_call: TRBJ2-7
cdr3_aa: CASSSRGSGTAYEQYF

cdr3_length: 12
v_call: TRBV3-1/TRBV3-2
clone_size: .
j_call: TRBJ2-7
cdr3_aa: CASSLYLYEQYF

cdr3_length: 14
v_call: TRBV6-5
clone_size: .
j_call: TRBJ1-1
cdr3_aa: CASSRQGRWTEAFF

cdr3_length: 13
v_call: TRBV25-1
clone_size: .
j_call: TRBJ2-3
cdr3_aa: CASSETGADTQYF

cdr3_length: 12
v_call: TRBV7-8
clone_size: .
j_call: TRBJ1-1
cdr3_aa: CASRGVSTEAFF

cdr3_length: 16
v_call: TRBV9
clone_size: few
j_call: TRBJ2-7
cdr3_aa: CASSPRLAGDHYEQYF

cdr3_length: 16
v_call: TRBV15
clone_size: .
j_call: TRBJ1-2
cdr3_aa: CATSPGTGPYNYGYTF

cdr3_length: 13
v_call: TRBV10-3
clone_size: .
j_call: TRBJ2-3
cdr3_aa: CAIGAGDTDTQYF

cdr3_length: 13
v_call: TRBV6-2/TRBV6-3
clone_size: few
j_call: TRBJ1-5
cdr3_aa: CASSTGFNQPQHF

cdr3_length: 14
v_call: TRBV4-3
clone_size: .
j_call: TRBJ1-2
cdr3_aa: CASSPTGGAYGYTF

cdr3_length: 14
v_call: TRBV6-6
clone_size: .
j_call: TRBJ1-5
cdr3_aa: CASSLGTVNQPQHF

cdr3_length: 15
v_call: TRBV2
clone_size: .
j_call: TRBJ1-3
cdr3_aa: CASRVGTGSGNTIYF

cdr3_length: 16
v_call: TRBV19
clone_size: .
j_call: TRBJ2-1
cdr3_aa: CASSMGDRRAYNEQFF

cdr3_length: 15
v_call: TRBV7-2
clone_size: once
j_call: TRBJ2-7
cdr3_aa: CASSYGTGGSYEQYF

cdr3_length: 13
v_call: TRBV18
clone_size: .
j_call: TRBJ1-2
cdr3_aa: CASSSTGGYGYTF

cdr3_length: 18
v_call: TRBV27
clone_size: .
j_call: TRBJ2-1
cdr3_aa: CASSLASGILSSYNEQFF

cdr3_length: 13
v_call: TRBV24-1
clone_size: many
j_call: TRBJ1-2
cdr3_aa: CATRGGANYGYTF

cdr3_length: 13
v_call: TRBV7-6
clone_size: .
j_call: TRBJ2-1
cdr3_aa: CASSAGLAGGQFF

cdr3_length: 14
v_call: TRBV27
clone_size: .
j_call: TRBJ1-4
cdr3_aa: CASSLTGGSEKLFF

cdr3_length: 18
v_call: TRBV11-2
clone_size: .
j_call: TRBJ2-2
cdr3_aa: CASSLGASGRGGTGELFF

cdr3_length: 15
v_call: TRBV3-1/TRBV3-2
clone_size: .
j_call: TRBJ2-7
cdr3_aa: CASQGGSSCSYEQYF

cdr3_length: 13
v_call: TRBV4-3
clone_size: .
j_call: TRBJ1-4
cdr3_aa: CASSPQGYEKLFF

cdr3_length: 14
v_call: TRBV19
clone_size: .
j_call: TRBJ2-5
cdr3_aa: CATKRQGNQETQYF

cdr3_length: 11
v_call: TRBV20-1
clone_size: .
j_call: TRBJ2-1
cdr3_aa: CSARSDNEQFF